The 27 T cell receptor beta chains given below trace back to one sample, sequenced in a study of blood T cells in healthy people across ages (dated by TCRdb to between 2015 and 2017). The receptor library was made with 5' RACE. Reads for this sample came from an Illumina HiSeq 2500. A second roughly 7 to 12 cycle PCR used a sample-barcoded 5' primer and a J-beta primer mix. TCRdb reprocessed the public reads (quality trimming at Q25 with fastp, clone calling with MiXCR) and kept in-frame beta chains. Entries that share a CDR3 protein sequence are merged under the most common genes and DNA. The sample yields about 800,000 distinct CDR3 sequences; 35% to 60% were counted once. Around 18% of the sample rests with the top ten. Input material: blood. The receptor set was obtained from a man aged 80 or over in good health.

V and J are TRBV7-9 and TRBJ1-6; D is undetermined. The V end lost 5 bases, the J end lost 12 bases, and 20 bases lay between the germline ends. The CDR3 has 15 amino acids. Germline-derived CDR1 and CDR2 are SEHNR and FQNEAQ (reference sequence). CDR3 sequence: CASSQYGSLDLPLHF. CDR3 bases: TGTGCCAGCAGCCAATACGGATCTTTAGATTTACCCCTCCACTTT.

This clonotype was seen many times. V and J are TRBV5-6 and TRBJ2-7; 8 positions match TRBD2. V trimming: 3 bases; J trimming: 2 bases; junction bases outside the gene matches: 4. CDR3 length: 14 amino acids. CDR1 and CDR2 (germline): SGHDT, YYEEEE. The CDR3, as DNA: TGTGCCAGCAGCTGGACTAGCAGTCCCTACGAGCAGTACTTC. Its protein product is CASSWTSSPYEQYF.

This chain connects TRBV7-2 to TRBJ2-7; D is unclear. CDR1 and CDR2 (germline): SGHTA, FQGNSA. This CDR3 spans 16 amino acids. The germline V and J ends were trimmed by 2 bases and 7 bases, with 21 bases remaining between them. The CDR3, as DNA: TGTGCCAGCAGCTTATCGGGTGGCTCTAACCCCTTTGAGCAGTACTTC. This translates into CASSLSGGSNPFEQYF. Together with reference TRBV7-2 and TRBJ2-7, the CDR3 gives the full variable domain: GAGVSQSPSNKVTEKGKDVELRCDPISGHTALYWYRQSLGQGLEFLIYFQGNSAPDKSGLPSDRFSAERTGGSVSTLTIQRTQQEDSAVYLCASSLSGGSNPFEQYFGPGTRLTVT.

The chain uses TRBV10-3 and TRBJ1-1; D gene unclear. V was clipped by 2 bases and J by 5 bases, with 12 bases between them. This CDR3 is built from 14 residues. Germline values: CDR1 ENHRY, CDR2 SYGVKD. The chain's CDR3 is CAISEGALTTEAFF. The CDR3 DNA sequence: TGTGCCATCAGTGAGGGAGCCCTAACTACTGAAGCTTTCTTT.

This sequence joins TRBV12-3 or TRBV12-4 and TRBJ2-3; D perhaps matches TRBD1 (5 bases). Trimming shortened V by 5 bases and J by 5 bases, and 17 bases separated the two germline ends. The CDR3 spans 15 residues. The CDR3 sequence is CASSRVGPAGDTQYF. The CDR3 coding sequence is TGTGCCAGCAGTCGCGTGGGGCCAGCAGGAGATACGCAGTATTTT.

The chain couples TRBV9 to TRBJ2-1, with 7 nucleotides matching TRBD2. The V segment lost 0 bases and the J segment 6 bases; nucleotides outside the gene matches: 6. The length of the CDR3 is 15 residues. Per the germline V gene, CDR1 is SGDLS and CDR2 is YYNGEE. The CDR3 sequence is CASSVVVAGSNEQFF. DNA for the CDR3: TGTGCCAGCAGCGTAGTGGTAGCGGGTTCCAATGAGCAGTTCTTC.

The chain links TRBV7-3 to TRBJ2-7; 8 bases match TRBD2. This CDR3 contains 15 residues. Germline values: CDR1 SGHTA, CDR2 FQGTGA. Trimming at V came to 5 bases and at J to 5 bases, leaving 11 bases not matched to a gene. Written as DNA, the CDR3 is TGTGCCAGCAGCCTGGGGCTAGCGGGTTTCGACGAGCAGTACTTC. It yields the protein CASSLGLAGFDEQYF.

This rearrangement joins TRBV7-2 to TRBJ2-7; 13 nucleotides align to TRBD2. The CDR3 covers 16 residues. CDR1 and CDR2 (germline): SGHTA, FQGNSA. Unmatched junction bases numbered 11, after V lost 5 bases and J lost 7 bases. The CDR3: CASSIRLAGGLGEQYF. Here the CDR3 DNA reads TGTGCCAGCAGCATCCGACTAGCGGGAGGTCTGGGGGAGCAGTACTTC.

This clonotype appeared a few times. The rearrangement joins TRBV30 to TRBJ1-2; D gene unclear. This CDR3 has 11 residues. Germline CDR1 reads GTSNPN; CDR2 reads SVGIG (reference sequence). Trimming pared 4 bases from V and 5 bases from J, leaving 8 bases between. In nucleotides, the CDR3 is TGTGCCTGGACTCAGGAGTATGGCTACACCTTC. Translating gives CAWTQEYGYTF.

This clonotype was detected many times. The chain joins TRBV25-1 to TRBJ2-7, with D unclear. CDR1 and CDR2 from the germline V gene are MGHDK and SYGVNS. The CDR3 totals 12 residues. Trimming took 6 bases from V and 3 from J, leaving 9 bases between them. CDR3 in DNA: TGTGCCAGCAGATCCGGTTTCTACGAGCAGTACTTC. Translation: CASRSGFYEQYF.

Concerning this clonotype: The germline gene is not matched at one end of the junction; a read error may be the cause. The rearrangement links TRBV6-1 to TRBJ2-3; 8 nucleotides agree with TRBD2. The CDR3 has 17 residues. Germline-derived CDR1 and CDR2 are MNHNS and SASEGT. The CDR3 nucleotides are TGTGCCAGCAGTGAGTGGGTACTAGCGGCAAGCATAGATACGCAGTATTTT. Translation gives CASSEWVLAASIDTQYF.

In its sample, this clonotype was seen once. CDR3 coding DNA: TGTGCCGGCGGGTGGAGCGAGCAGTACTTC. It specifies CAGGWSEQYF. The chain combines TRBV27 with TRBJ2-7; D possibly corresponds to TRBD2 (5 bases). The V gene's germline CDR1 is MNHEY and CDR2 SMNVEV (reference sequence). This CDR3 has 10 amino acids. Deletions cut 11 bases from V and 6 bases from J, with 11 bases between.

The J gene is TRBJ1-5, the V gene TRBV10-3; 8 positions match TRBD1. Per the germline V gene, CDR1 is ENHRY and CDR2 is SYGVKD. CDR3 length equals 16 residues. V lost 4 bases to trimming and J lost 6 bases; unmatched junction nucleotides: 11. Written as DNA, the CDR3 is TGTGCCATCAGTGGTTCCGGACAGGGTATGCCTCAGCCCCAGCATTTT. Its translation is CAISGSGQGMPQPQHF.

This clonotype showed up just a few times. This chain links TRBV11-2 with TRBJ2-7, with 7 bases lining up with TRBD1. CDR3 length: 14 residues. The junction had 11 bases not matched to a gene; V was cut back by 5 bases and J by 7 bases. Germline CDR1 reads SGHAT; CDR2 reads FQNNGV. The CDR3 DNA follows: TGTGCCAGCAGCCCAGGGGGTCCAATAAATGAGCAGTACTTC. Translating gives CASSPGGPINEQYF.

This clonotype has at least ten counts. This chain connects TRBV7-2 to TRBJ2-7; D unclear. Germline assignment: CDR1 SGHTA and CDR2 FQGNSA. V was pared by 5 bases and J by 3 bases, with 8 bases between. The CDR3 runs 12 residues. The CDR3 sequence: CASSRIDYEQYF. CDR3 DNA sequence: TGTGCCAGCAGCAGAATAGACTACGAGCAGTACTTC.

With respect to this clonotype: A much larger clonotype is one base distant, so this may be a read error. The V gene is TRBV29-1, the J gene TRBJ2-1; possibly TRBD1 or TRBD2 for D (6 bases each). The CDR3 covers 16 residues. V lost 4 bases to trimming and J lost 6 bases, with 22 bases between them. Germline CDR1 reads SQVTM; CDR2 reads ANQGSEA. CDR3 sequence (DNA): TGCAGCGTTGGTCGCTCAGGGGCCACCGGGGGCAATGAGCAGTTCTTC. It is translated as CSVGRSGATGGNEQFF.

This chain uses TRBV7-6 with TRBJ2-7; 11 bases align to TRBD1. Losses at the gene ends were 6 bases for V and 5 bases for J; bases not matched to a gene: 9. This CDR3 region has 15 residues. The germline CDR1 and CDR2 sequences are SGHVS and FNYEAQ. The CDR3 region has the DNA TGTGCCAGCAGTCCCCTGGACAGGGGGCTCCACGAGCAGTACTTC. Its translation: CASSPLDRGLHEQYF.

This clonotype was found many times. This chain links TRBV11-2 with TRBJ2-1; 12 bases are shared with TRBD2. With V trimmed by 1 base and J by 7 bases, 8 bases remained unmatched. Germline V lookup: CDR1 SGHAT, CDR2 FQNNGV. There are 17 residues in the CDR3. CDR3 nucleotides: TGTGCCAGCAGCTTAGTGGGTCTAGCGGGAGGGGGTAATGAGCAGTTCTTC. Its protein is CASSLVGLAGGGNEQFF.

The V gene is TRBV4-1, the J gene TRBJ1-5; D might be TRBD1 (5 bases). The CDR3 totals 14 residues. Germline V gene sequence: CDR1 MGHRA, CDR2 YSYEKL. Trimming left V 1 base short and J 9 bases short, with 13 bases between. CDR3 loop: CASSQAFSGGPQHF. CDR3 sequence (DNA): TGCGCCAGCAGCCAAGCTTTTTCCGGGGGGCCCCAGCATTTT.

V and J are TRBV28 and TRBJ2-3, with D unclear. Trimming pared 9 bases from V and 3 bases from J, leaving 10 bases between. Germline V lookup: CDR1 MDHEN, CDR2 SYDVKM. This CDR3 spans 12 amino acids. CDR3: CASPSGTDTQYF. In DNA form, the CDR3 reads TGTGCCAGTCCTAGTGGTACAGATACGCAGTATTTT.

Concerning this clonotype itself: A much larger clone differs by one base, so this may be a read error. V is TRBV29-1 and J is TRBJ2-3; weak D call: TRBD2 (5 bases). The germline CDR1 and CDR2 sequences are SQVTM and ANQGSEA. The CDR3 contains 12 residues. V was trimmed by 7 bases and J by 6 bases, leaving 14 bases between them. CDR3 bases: TGCAGCGGGACCCCGACTATGGATACGCAGTATTTT. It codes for CSGTPTMDTQYF.

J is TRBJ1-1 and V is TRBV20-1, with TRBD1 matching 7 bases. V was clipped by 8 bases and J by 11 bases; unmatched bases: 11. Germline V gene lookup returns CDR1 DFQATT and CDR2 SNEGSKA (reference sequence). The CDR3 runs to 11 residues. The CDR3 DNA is TGCAGTACCGATCGACAGGGTCGGGCTTTCTTT. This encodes CSTDRQGRAFF.

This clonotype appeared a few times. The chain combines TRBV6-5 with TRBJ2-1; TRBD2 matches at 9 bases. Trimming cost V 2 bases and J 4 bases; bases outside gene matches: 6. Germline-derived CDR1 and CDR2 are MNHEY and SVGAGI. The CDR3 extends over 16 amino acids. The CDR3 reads CASSYSASGIYNEQFF. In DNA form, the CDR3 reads TGTGCCAGCAGTTACAGCGCTAGCGGGATTTACAATGAGCAGTTCTTC.

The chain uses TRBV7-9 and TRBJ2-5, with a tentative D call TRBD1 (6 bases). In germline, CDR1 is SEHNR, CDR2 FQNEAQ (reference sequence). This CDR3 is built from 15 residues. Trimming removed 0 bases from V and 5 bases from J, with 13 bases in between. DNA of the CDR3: TGTGCCAGCAGCTTAGCGGCGAGGACAGTGGAGACCCAGTACTTC. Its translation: CASSLAARTVETQYF. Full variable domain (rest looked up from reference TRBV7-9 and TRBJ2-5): DTGVSQNPRHKITKRGQNVTFRCDPISEHNRLYWYRQTLGQGPEFLTYFQNEAQLEKSRLLSDRFSAERPKGSFSTLEIQRTEQGDSAMYLCASSLAARTVETQYFGPGTRLLVL.

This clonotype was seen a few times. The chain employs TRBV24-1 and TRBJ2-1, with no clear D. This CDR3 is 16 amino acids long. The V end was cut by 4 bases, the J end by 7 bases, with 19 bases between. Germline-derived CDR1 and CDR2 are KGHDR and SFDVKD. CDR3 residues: CATSDRAANFRNEQFF. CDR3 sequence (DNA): TGTGCCACCAGTGACCGGGCGGCCAATTTCAGGAATGAGCAGTTCTTC.

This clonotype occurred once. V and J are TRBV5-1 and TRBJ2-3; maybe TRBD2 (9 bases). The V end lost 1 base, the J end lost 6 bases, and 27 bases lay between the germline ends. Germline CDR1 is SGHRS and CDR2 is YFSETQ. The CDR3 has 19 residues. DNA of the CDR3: TGCGCCAGCAGCTTGAGGACAGGGAGTAGCGGGAGAGGGGCGGATACGCAGTATTTT. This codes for CASSLRTGSSGRGADTQYF.

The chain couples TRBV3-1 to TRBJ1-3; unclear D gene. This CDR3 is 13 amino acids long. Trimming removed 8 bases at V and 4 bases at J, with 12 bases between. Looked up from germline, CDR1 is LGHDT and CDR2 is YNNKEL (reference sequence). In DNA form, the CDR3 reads TGTGCCAGCGCATGGCTTGGAGGAAACACCATATATTTT. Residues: CASAWLGGNTIYF. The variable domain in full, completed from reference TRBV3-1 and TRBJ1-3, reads DTAVSQTPKYLVTQMGNDKSIKCEQNLGHDTMYWYKQDSKKFLKIMFSYNNKELIINETVPNRFSPKSPDKAHLNLHINSLELGDSAVYFCASAWLGGNTIYFGEGSWLTVV.